This TCR beta chain was identified during a study of post-analysis software for immune sequencing data. Study conclusions and caveats: Samples from one preparation batch, clustered by F measure, grouped strongly together. Normalized Chao1 diversity was significantly reduced in patients versus controls. Comparison of patients with controls showed a handful of TRBV segments more frequent in patients, TRBV5-6, TRBV5-1 and TRBV20-1 among them.

In the case of this clonotype: Its target is not known.

The germline V gene encodes CDR1 SGHRS and CDR2 YFSETQ. V lost 1 base and J lost 4; bases outside the gene matches: 8. The CDR3 contains 16 residues. Unique molecular identifiers were built into the TCR beta cDNA libraries. TCRdb passed the PCR reads through MiXCR, listing each CDR3 protein once. Of 750,000 to 900,000 distinct CDR3 sequences listed, around 42% are singletons. This TCR was sampled from a girl aged 5-17 years with multiple sclerosis. The chain is built from TRBV5-1 and TRBJ2-7; 10 positions agree with TRBD1. Sequencing was carried out using blood. The CDR3: CASSLSLGTGDYEQYF. In DNA form, the CDR3 reads TGCGCCAGCAGCTTGTCTTTGGGGACAGGGGATTACGAGCAGTACTTC.